Listed here are 15 T cell receptor beta chains from one sample, sequenced in a study of blood T cell repertoires in COVID-19. Sequenced by immunoSEQ multiplex PCR; TCRdb stores in-frame clones only, minus some. This sample has about 52,000 clones; about 90% occur once, and the top ten carry approximately 16%. Material: peripheral blood. Receptors were obtained from a human donor with active COVID-19. The donor label of this sample is uncertain.

The chain employs TRBV5-6 and TRBJ2-3; a possible D gene is TRBD1 (5 bases). Deletions cut 5 bases from V and 0 bases from J, with 13 bases between. From germline, CDR1 is SGHDT and CDR2 YYEEEE. The CDR3 totals 15 residues. Written as DNA, the CDR3 is TGTGCCAGCAGGGCAGGGATCGTTAGCACAGATACGCAGTATTTT. It is translated as CASRAGIVSTDTQYF.

The V and J genes are TRBV7-3 and TRBJ2-3; D might be TRBD2 (6 bases). The CDR3 covers 14 residues. Germline lookup yields CDR1 SGHTA and CDR2 FQGTGA. Deletions cut 2 bases from V and 2 bases from J, with 8 bases between. The CDR3, as DNA: TGTGCCAGCAGCTTAGGGACTGACACAGATACGCAGTATTTT. Translation gives CASSLGTDTDTQYF.

The DNA for the CDR3 is TGTGCCAGCAGCCAAGGACAGCTCTATGGCTACACCTTC. Amino acids: CASSQGQLYGYTF. J is TRBJ1-2 and V is TRBV7-2; tentatively, D is TRBD1 (6 bases). Germline values: CDR1 SGHTA, CDR2 FQGNSA. Trimming removed 5 bases at V and 4 bases at J, with 11 bases between. This CDR3 region has 13 residues.

This chain joins TRBV19 and TRBJ2-2, with TRBD1 matching 12 bases. J gave up 5 bases and V 5 bases, and 24 bases lay outside the gene matches. Per germline, CDR1 LNHDA and CDR2 SQIVND (reference sequence). CDR3 length: 22 residues. CDR3 nucleotide sequence: TGTGCCAGTAGTCTCCCTCCCCCGGGACAGGGGGCTTCATCGATAGGAACCGGGGAGCTGTTTTTT. This sequence encodes CASSLPPPGQGASSIGTGELFF. The full variable domain, completed using reference TRBV19 and TRBJ2-2, is DGGITQSPKYLFRKEGQNVTLSCEQNLNHDAMYWYRQDPGQGLRLIYYSQIVNDFQKGDIAEGYSVSREKKESFPLTVTSAQKNPTAFYLCASSLPPPGQGASSIGTGELFFGEGSRLTVL.

The chain is built from TRBV5-4 and TRBJ2-2, with D perhaps TRBD1 (5 bases). Trimming left V 2 bases short and J 5 bases short, with 13 bases between. CDR1 is SGHNT, CDR2 YYREEE, per germline (reference sequence). The CDR3 covers 15 residues. The CDR3 region is CASSFDAGMTGELFF. In nucleotides, the CDR3 is TGTGCCAGCAGCTTTGACGCAGGGATGACCGGGGAGCTGTTTTTT.

J is TRBJ1-2 and V is TRBV27; D not resolved. Trimming took off 5 bases at V and 7 bases at J, with 17 bases between the two ends. The CDR3 sequence is 14 residues long. CDR1 and CDR2 (germline): MNHEY, SMNVEV (reference sequence). The CDR3 nucleotides are TGTGCCAGCAGTGTGTCGACAAATCTCCGTGGCTACACCTTC. Amino acids: CASSVSTNLRGYTF.

This chain links TRBV19 with TRBJ2-4; maybe TRBD2 (6 bases). There are 13 residues in the CDR3. V was clipped by 3 bases and J by 7 bases, with 10 bases between them. Germline loops: CDR1 LNHDA, CDR2 SQIVND (reference sequence). Written as DNA, the CDR3 is TGTGCCAGTAGTATCGGGGAGGCGAACATTCAGTACTTC. Translated, it gives CASSIGEANIQYF.

The rearrangement uses TRBV19 and TRBJ1-1; unclear D gene. This CDR3 spans 18 amino acids. V shed 3 bases and J shed 2 bases, with 22 bases lying between them. Per germline, CDR1 LNHDA and CDR2 SQIVND (reference sequence). The CDR3: CASSMVRVTGTPNTEAFF. The DNA of the CDR3 is TGTGCCAGTAGTATGGTCCGGGTCACTGGCACTCCTAACACTGAAGCTTTCTTT.

The V gene is TRBV6-1, the J gene TRBJ1-6; D is unresolved. In germline, CDR1 is MNHNS, CDR2 SASEGT. The CDR3 spans 14 residues. V was clipped by 2 bases and J by 10 bases, with 12 bases between them. Here the CDR3 DNA reads TGTGCCAGCAGTGAAAGCACCCCGCGATCACCCCTCCACTTT. Its translation: CASSESTPRSPLHF.

The J gene is TRBJ2-7, the V gene TRBV5-6; TRBD2 agrees at 8 bases. The V gene's germline CDR1 is SGHDT and CDR2 YYEEEE. The CDR3 covers 15 residues. V trimming: 4 bases; J trimming: 0 bases; junction bases outside the gene matches: 6. The CDR3 sequence is CASSRRGVSSYEQYF. CDR3 nucleotide sequence: TGTGCCAGCAGCCGGCGGGGGGTGAGCTCCTACGAGCAGTACTTC.

V is TRBV19 and J is TRBJ2-6; the D gene is possibly TRBD1 (6 bases). The CDR3 contains 17 residues. Trimming stripped 3 bases from V and 1 base from J, with 13 bases between. Germline loops: CDR1 LNHDA, CDR2 SQIVND (reference sequence). The CDR3 sequence: CASSILGQGSGANVLTF. The CDR3 bases are TGTGCCAGTAGTATCCTTGGCCAGGGGTCTGGGGCCAACGTCCTGACTTTC.

This chain uses TRBV6-4 with TRBJ2-5; 11 bases map to TRBD2. The CDR3 is 18 amino acids. Germline loops: CDR1 MRHNA, CDR2 SNTAGT. Germline trimming cut 0 bases from V and 5 bases from J; bases unmatched to any gene: 11. The CDR3 DNA reads TGTGCCAGCAGTGACTCTAAGGTCCTAGCGGGGGGTGTGGAGACCCAGTACTTC. Residues: CASSDSKVLAGGVETQYF.

A single count supports this clone. This chain links TRBV6-5 with TRBJ2-2, with a possible D match to TRBD2 (6 bases). Trimming pared 6 bases from V and 3 bases from J, leaving 11 bases between. CDR3 size: 14 residues. CDR1 MNHEY and CDR2 SVGAGI come from the germline V gene. The chain's CDR3 is CASSPPGDTGELFF. Written as DNA, the CDR3 is TGTGCCAGCAGCCCCCCGGGAGACACCGGGGAGCTGTTTTTT.

This sequence joins TRBV5-1 and TRBJ2-5, with 11 bases fitting TRBD2. The length of the CDR3 is 17 residues. The germline CDR1 and CDR2 sequences are SGHRS and YFSETQ. V was clipped by 1 base and J by 4 bases; unmatched bases: 9. This chain's CDR3 is CASSLFGTSGPSETQYF. The CDR3 DNA reads TGCGCCAGCAGCTTGTTTGGGACTAGCGGCCCATCAGAGACCCAGTACTTC.

The J gene is TRBJ2-7, the V gene TRBV24-1, with D unclear. CDR3 length: 13 residues. Trimming stripped 3 bases from V and 0 bases from J, with 5 bases between. The V gene's germline CDR1 is KGHDR and CDR2 SFDVKD. As DNA, the CDR3 is TGTGCCACCAGTGATCCCCTCTCCTACGAGCAGTACTTC. Translated, it gives CATSDPLSYEQYF.